Presented here are 22 T cell receptor beta chains from one specimen sequenced in a study of OX40 agonist ivuxolimab in advanced cancers. TCRdb's copy holds only in-frame clones and misses some; the assay was immunoSEQ multiplex PCR. The repertoire holds roughly 80,000 clones, with around nine tenths as singletons. Sequenced material: CD4+ or CD8+ T cells sorted from blood, taken in a trial of the OX40 agonist ivuxolimab. Receptor source: an adult with an advanced solid tumor such as melanoma, head and neck, liver or kidney cancer.

The rearrangement joins TRBV10-3 to TRBJ2-3, with D tentatively TRBD2 (6 bases). The CDR3 runs to 13 residues. Germline values: CDR1 ENHRY, CDR2 SYGVKD. V was cut by 6 bases and J by 0 bases, with 7 bases left in between. DNA for the CDR3: TGTGCCATCAGCGGGACTAGCACAGATACGCAGTATTTT. Its protein is CAISGTSTDTQYF.

The chain combines TRBV27 with TRBJ2-3; 9 bases are a match to TRBD2. Germline V lookup: CDR1 MNHEY, CDR2 SMNVEV (reference sequence). This CDR3 is built from 16 residues. J lost 3 bases, V lost 4 bases, and 8 bases had no gene match. The CDR3 region has the DNA TGTGCCAGCAGTTCCCTCGGGCTAGCGGGAACAGATACGCAGTATTTT. Its protein product is CASSSLGLAGTDTQYF.

The rearrangement links TRBV10-3 to TRBJ2-7; D unclear. The germline CDR1 and CDR2 sequences are ENHRY and SYGVKD. This CDR3 has 16 amino acids. With 2 bases removed from V and 2 bases from J, the gap between germline ends came to 16 bases. CDR3 DNA: TGTGCCATCAGTGAGGAAGCCCTTGGGTCAACCTACGAGCAGTACTTC. This encodes CAISEEALGSTYEQYF.

The chain is built from TRBV7-6 and TRBJ2-1; 10 positions match TRBD1. This CDR3 region has 15 residues. Germline-derived CDR1 and CDR2 are SGHVS and FNYEAQ. Germline trimming cut 1 base from V and 8 bases from J; bases unmatched to any gene: 5. CDR3: CASSLGDRGYHEQFF. The CDR3 coding sequence is TGTGCCAGCAGCTTAGGGGACAGGGGTTATCATGAGCAGTTCTTC.

The chain uses TRBV30 and TRBJ2-4; TRBD1 aligns across 7 bases. The V and J ends lost 3 bases and 7 bases, in that order; junction bases with no gene match: 6. CDR3 length: 13 residues. The germline CDR1 and CDR2 sequences are GTSNPN and SVGIG (reference sequence). CDR3 sequence: CAWSAGGLNIQYF. The CDR3 DNA follows: TGTGCCTGGAGCGCAGGGGGATTGAACATTCAGTACTTC.

The CDR3: CASSVGSTGGQGGYTF. Written as DNA, the CDR3 is TGTGCCAGCAGTGTGGGCTCGACAGGGGGTCAGGGTGGCTACACCTTC. J is TRBJ1-2 and V is TRBV6-1; 9 bases agree with TRBD1. Trimming cost V 4 bases and J 7 bases; bases outside gene matches: 13. The germline V gene encodes CDR1 MNHNS and CDR2 SASEGT. The CDR3 is made up of 16 amino acids.

The genes are TRBV7-8 and TRBJ2-7; TRBD2 is a possible D gene (6 bases). The CDR3 extends over 15 amino acids. Between the trimmed V and J ends, which lost 1 base and 4 bases, there was a span of 14 bases. The germline V gene has CDR1 SGHVS and CDR2 FQNEAQ. This CDR3 reads CASSLVGGKSYEQYF. For the CDR3, the DNA is TGTGCCAGCAGCTTAGTCGGGGGTAAGAGTTACGAGCAGTACTTC.

The J gene is TRBJ1-1, the V gene TRBV10-2; D is ambiguous. Germline CDR1 reads WSHSY; CDR2 reads SAAADI. CDR3 length: 13 residues. The V end lost 2 bases, the J end lost 8 bases, and 12 bases lay between the germline ends. This CDR3 reads CASSENNSPEAFF. The DNA for the CDR3 is TGCGCCAGCAGTGAGAATAACAGCCCCGAAGCTTTCTTT.

The CDR3 coding sequence is TGTGCCTGGGGGCCCGGCGGGGAAATCTATGGCTACACCTTC. This encodes CAWGPGGEIYGYTF. This rearrangement joins TRBV30 to TRBJ1-2; D is unresolved. The germline CDR1 and CDR2 sequences are GTSNPN and SVGIG (reference sequence). There are 14 residues in the CDR3. The ends were cut back, 5 bases at V and 4 bases at J, with 17 bases in the middle.

CDR3 in amino acids: CASSLEGTTGNTIYF. The CDR3 DNA reads TGTGCCAGCAGTTTGGAAGGGACCACTGGAAACACCATATATTTT. V gene TRBV28 combines with J gene TRBJ1-3; D might be TRBD1 (5 bases). V was pared by 3 bases and J by 2 bases, with 11 bases between. CDR1 and CDR2 (germline): MDHEN, SYDVKM. The CDR3 spans 15 residues.

The chain links TRBV7-9 to TRBJ1-6; 8 positions match TRBD1. There are 16 residues in the CDR3. Per germline, CDR1 SEHNR and CDR2 FQNEAQ (reference sequence). J gave up 6 bases and V 3 bases, and 7 bases lay outside the gene matches. CDR3: CASSFTRDRSNSPLHF. CDR3 DNA sequence: TGTGCCAGCAGCTTCACCCGGGACAGGAGTAATTCACCCCTCCACTTT.

The rearrangement uses TRBV27 and TRBJ2-3; 14 bases are a match to TRBD2. The ends lost 4 bases at V and 6 bases at J; junction bases unmatched: 9. CDR1 and CDR2 from the germline V gene are MNHEY and SMNVEV (reference sequence). The CDR3 runs 17 residues. CDR3 amino acids: CASSSPGTSGGWDTQYF. DNA for the CDR3: TGTGCCAGCAGTTCCCCCGGGACTAGCGGGGGTTGGGATACGCAGTATTTT.

The chain employs TRBV4-1 and TRBJ1-3; D gene unclear. Trimming removed 6 bases from V and 0 bases from J, with 6 bases in between. Germline V gene sequence: CDR1 MGHRA, CDR2 YSYEKL. The length of the CDR3 is 13 residues. The CDR3 protein is CASSRGSGNTIYF. DNA of the CDR3: TGCGCCAGCAGTCGAGGCTCTGGAAACACCATATATTTT.

The V call is TRBV9, the J call TRBJ1-2; 8 bases align to TRBD1. The germline V gene has CDR1 SGDLS and CDR2 YYNGEE. CDR3 size: 17 residues. J gave up 4 bases and V 0 bases, and 11 bases lay outside the gene matches. CDR3 loop: CASSVDWGRGQVYGYTF. The CDR3 DNA sequence: TGTGCCAGCAGCGTAGATTGGGGCAGGGGGCAGGTCTATGGCTACACCTTC.

This chain uses TRBV28 with TRBJ1-5; TRBD1 matches at 8 bases. Germline trimming cut 3 bases from V and 2 bases from J; bases unmatched to any gene: 3. The CDR3 is 15 residues long. Germline V gene lookup returns CDR1 MDHEN and CDR2 SYDVKM. This CDR3 is CASSLTGEGNQPQHF. The CDR3 DNA reads TGTGCCAGCAGTTTGACAGGGGAGGGCAATCAGCCCCAGCATTTT. Full variable domain (missing parts from reference TRBV28 and TRBJ1-5): DVKVTQSSRYLVKRTGEKVFLECVQDMDHENMFWYRQDPGLGLRLIYFSYDVKMKEKGDIPEGYSVSREKKERFSLILESASTNQTSMYLCASSLTGEGNQPQHFGDGTRLSIL.

This clone was picked up one time. V and J are TRBV10-1 and TRBJ2-1, with 7 bases identical to TRBD1. Germline CDR1 reads WNHNN; CDR2 reads SYGVQD (reference sequence). V was clipped by 8 bases and J by 4 bases; unmatched bases: 2. This CDR3 comprises 12 residues. The CDR3 region has the DNA TGCGCCAGCGGGACAGTGTACAATGAGCAGTTCTTC. It specifies CASGTVYNEQFF.

The V call is TRBV6-6, the J call TRBJ1-2; weak D call: TRBD1 (5 bases). CDR3 size: 15 residues. V lost 3 bases, J lost 6 bases, and 17 bases lay in between. CDR1 and CDR2 from the germline V gene are MNHNY and SVGAGI (reference sequence). CDR3: CASSYQGIVSHGYTF. DNA for the CDR3: TGTGCCAGCAGTTATCAGGGAATAGTGTCACATGGCTACACCTTC.

This rearrangement joins TRBV14 to TRBJ1-1; the match to TRBD1 covers 7 bases. Per the germline V gene, CDR1 is SGHDN and CDR2 is FVKESK. The CDR3 consists of 15 residues. The V segment lost 9 bases and the J segment 6 bases; nucleotides outside the gene matches: 16. The CDR3 nucleotides are TGTGCCAGTCGGGACAGATTCTCCGCGAGGGCTGAAGCTTTCTTT. Its protein product is CASRDRFSARAEAFF.

This chain uses TRBV4-3 with TRBJ1-2, with 9 bases that match TRBD1. The CDR3 sequence is 15 residues long. Unmatched junction bases numbered 5, after V lost 2 bases and J lost 4 bases. Germline CDR1 reads LGHNA; CDR2 reads YSLEER. The CDR3 sequence is CASSQPGQGIYGYTF. The CDR3 region has the DNA TGCGCCAGCAGCCAACCAGGACAGGGGATCTATGGCTACACCTTC.

This chain uses TRBV7-2 with TRBJ2-3; 9 nucleotides match TRBD2. The germline V gene has CDR1 SGHTA and CDR2 FQGNSA. This CDR3 contains 18 residues. The V gene end was trimmed by 3 bases and the J gene end by 2 bases; junction bases not matched to a gene: 12. The CDR3, as DNA: TGTGCCAGCAGCTTTCCCCTAGGGGCGGGGGGGTACACAGATACGCAGTATTTT. It specifies CASSFPLGAGGYTDTQYF.

The chain uses TRBV23-1 and TRBJ1-5; TRBD1 might be the D (5 bases). TRBV23-1 is flagged as an ORF with uncertain function. There are 20 residues in the CDR3. The ends were cut back, 3 bases at V and 0 bases at J, with 24 bases in the middle. For the CDR3, the DNA is TGCGCCAGCAGTCACCTTATAGGGGACTCGCTAAGAAATAGCAATCAGCCCCAGCATTTT. This translates into CASSHLIGDSLRNSNQPQHF.

The rearrangement joins TRBV30 to TRBJ2-2, with unresolved D. The length of the CDR3 is 16 residues. Looked up from germline, CDR1 is GTSNPN and CDR2 is SVGIG (reference sequence). V was pared by 1 base and J by 6 bases, with 18 bases between. CDR3 sequence: CAWSASRSEKSGELFF. The CDR3, as DNA: TGTGCCTGGAGTGCCTCGCGGAGCGAGAAATCCGGGGAGCTGTTTTTT.